The T cell receptor beta chain described here comes from a study of cytomegalovirus exposure and HLA in healthy donors. The PCR ran on 60 Vbeta and 13 Jbeta primers. The data were produced by immunoSEQ multiplex PCR, yet TCRdb's version contains in-frame clones alone and is incomplete. The table records 85,000 to 100,000 clones, about 60% of them present only once. The CDR3 length is 14 residues. CDR1 and CDR2 from the germline V gene are SNHLY and FYNNEI. Study observations and caveats: Indistinguishable V segments such as TRBV6-2 and TRBV6-3 were excluded. TCR beta chains numbering 164 were designated cytomegalovirus-associated. Evidence from a later analysis indicated that most CMV-associated TCR beta chains looked HLA-restricted. Presence/absence analyses assumed roughly uniform sequencing depth across donors.

This clone was counted a few times. The antigen is unknown. The receptor comes from a woman aged 30 to 39 in good health and CMV-seronegative. Sequenced: PBMCs. The V gene is TRBV2, the J gene TRBJ2-5, with 7 bases lining up with TRBD1. Matching the DNA end better, TRBJ2-7 makes the J call doubtful. The CDR3 reads CASRPTGAYYEQYF. Written as DNA, the CDR3 is TGTGCCAGCAGACCCACAGGGGCATACTACGAGCAGTACTTC.